This T cell receptor (beta chain) was documented in a study of T cell responses to AZD1222 COVID-19 vaccine. Whole-study results and caveats: A rise in Spike-specific TCR breadth and depth followed two AZD1222 doses. Of the AZD1222 recipients, only five to seven were seropositive at baseline. Clonal diversity was possibly underestimated, and white British individuals and females predominated among donors. The CD4 TCRs associated with vaccination extended across spike and predominated at 160-218 and 743-854.

The assay was immunoSEQ multiplex PCR, and TCRdb's table has in-frame clones only and misses some. The table shows 75,000 to 100,000 clones, with 70% to 90% occurring only once. Points on this clone: Its specificity is unknown.

Germline V lookup: CDR1 SQVTM, CDR2 ANQGSEA. The CDR3 sequence is 13 residues long. V dropped 1 base and J dropped 4 bases, with 10 bases sitting between them. The sequence came from an adult in good health. The V gene is TRBV29-1, the J gene TRBJ1-2; D is unclear. Here the sequenced sample was peripheral blood, taken on day 0 of MenACWY control vaccination. CDR3 loop: CSVEGSSLYGYTF. DNA for the CDR3: TGCAGCGTTGAAGGCAGCTCCCTCTATGGCTACACCTTC.